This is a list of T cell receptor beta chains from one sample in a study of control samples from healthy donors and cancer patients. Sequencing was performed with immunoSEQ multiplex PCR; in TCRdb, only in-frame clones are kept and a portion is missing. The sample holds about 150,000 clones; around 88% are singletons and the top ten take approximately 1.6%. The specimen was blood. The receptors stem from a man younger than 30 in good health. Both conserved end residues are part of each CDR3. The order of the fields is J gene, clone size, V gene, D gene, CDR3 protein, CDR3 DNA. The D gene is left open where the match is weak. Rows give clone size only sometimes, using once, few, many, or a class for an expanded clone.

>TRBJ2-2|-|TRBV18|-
CASSPPADPNTGELFF
TGTGCCAGCTCACCACCGGCGGATCCGAACACCGGGGAGCTGTTTTTT
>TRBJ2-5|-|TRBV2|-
CASRKPRGAPGGTQYF
TGTGCCAGCAGGAAACCACGAGGGGCCCCGGGTGGGACCCAGTACTTC
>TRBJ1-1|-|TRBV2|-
CASSETNTEAFF
TGTGCCAGCAGTGAGACCAACACTGAAGCTTTCTTT
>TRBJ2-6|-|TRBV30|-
CAWTNLGWGTGANVLTF
TGTGCCTGGACTAACCTCGGGTGGGGAACTGGGGCCAACGTCCTGACTTTC
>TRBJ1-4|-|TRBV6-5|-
CASRLGGREKLFF
TGTGCCAGCAGACTCGGGGGGCGAGAAAAACTGTTTTTT
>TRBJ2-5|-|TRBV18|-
CASSNRDQGETQYF
TGTGCCAGCTCAAACCGGGACCAGGGGGAGACCCAGTACTTC
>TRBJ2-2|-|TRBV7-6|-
CASSSPPRWAGELFF
TGTGCCAGCAGCTCGCCTCCAAGGTGGGCCGGGGAGCTGTTTTTT
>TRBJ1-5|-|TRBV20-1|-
CSASRGLQRNQPQHF
TGCAGTGCCAGTAGAGGGTTACAGCGCAATCAGCCCCAGCATTTT
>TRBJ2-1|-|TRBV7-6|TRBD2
CASSLGASGDYNEQFF
TGTGCCAGCAGCTTAGGGGCTAGCGGCGACTACAATGAGCAGTTCTTC
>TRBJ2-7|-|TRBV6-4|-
CASSQERGTQQYF
TGTGCCAGCAGTCAAGAGAGAGGTACCCAGCAGTACTTC
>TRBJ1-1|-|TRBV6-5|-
CASKSSPGNTEAFF
TGTGCCAGCAAATCAAGTCCAGGGAACACTGAAGCTTTCTTT
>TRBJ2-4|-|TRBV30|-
CAWSVGGALAKNIQYF
TGTGCCTGGAGTGTAGGGGGAGCCCTAGCCAAAAACATTCAGTACTTC
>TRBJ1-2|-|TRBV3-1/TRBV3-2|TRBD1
CASSQDPGQGAPGYTF
TGTGCCAGCAGCCAAGACCCGGGACAGGGGGCGCCGGGCTACACCTTC
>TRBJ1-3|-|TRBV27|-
CASSLSGTGNTIYF
TGTGCCAGCAGTTTAAGTGGAACAGGAAACACCATATATTTT
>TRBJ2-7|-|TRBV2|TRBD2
CASRGLAGISYEQYF
TGTGCCAGCAGGGGACTAGCGGGGATTTCCTACGAGCAGTACTTC
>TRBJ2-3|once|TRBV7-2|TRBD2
CASSSTGTSGALTDTQYF
TGTGCCAGCAGCTCCACCGGGACTAGCGGGGCCCTCACAGATACGCAGTATTTT
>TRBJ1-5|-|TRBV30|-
CAWSAASLNQPQHF
TGTGCCTGGAGCGCCGCCAGCCTCAATCAGCCCCAGCATTTT
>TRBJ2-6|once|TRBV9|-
CASSVYSGANVLTF
TGTGCCAGCAGCGTTTACTCTGGGGCCAACGTCCTGACTTTC
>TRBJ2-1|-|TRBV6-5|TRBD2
CASSPTAGGPNEQFF
TGTGCCAGCTCCCCCACGGCGGGGGGGCCTAATGAGCAGTTCTTC
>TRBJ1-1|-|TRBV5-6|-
CASSLAGPEAFF
TGTGCCAGCAGCCTGGCGGGGCCTGAAGCTTTCTTT
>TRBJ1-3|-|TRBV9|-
CASSVEQGGGNTIYF
TGTGCCAGCAGCGTCGAACAGGGTGGTGGAAACACCATATATTTT
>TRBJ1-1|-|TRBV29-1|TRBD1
CSSQRGTGDTEAFF
TGCAGCTCGCAAAGGGGGACAGGGGACACTGAAGCTTTCTTT
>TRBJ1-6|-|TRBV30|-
CAWSVVDNSPLHF
TGTGCCTGGAGTGTAGTGGATAATTCACCCCTCCACTTT
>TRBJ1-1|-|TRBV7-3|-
CASSFTANTEAFF
TGTGCCAGCAGCTTCACGGCGAACACTGAAGCTTTCTTT
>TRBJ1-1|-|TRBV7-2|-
CASSSLQGGGAEAFF
TGTGCCAGCAGTTCTCTTCAGGGTGGTGGTGCTGAAGCTTTCTTT
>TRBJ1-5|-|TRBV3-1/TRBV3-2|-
CASSQDPAPGQPQHF
TGTGCCAGCAGCCAAGATCCGGCCCCTGGTCAGCCCCAGCATTTT
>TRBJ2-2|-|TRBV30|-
CAWSNSSSATGELFF
TGTGCCTGGAGTAACTCATCGTCAGCCACCGGGGAGCTGTTTTTT
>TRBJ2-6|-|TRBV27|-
CASSLSSGANVLTF
TGTGCCAGCAGTTTAAGTAGTGGGGCCAACGTCCTGACTTTC
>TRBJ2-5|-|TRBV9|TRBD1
CASSVGRRQGAQETQYF
TGTGCCAGCAGCGTAGGGCGGAGACAGGGGGCCCAAGAGACCCAGTACTTC
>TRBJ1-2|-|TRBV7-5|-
CVRSLGGGGNNYGYTF
TGTGTCAGAAGCCTCGGCGGCGGGGGAAATAACTATGGCTACACCTTC
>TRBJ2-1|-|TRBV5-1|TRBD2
CASSETGTRPSNEQFF
TGCGCCAGCAGCGAAACCGGGACTAGACCTTCCAATGAGCAGTTCTTC
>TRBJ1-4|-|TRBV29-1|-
CSAAGNRGEKLFF
TGCAGCGCTGCAGGGAACCGCGGTGAAAAACTGTTTTTT
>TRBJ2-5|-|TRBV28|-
CASSQTQGETQYF
TGTGCCAGCAGTCAGACCCAAGGGGAGACCCAGTACTTC
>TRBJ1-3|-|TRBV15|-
CATSRVGGVGNTIYF
TGTGCCACCAGCAGAGTAGGCGGGGTTGGAAACACCATATATTTT
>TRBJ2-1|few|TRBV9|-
CASSVGVPSYNEQFF
TGTGCCAGCAGCGTAGGAGTGCCCTCCTACAATGAGCAGTTCTTC
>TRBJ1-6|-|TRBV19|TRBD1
CASNERGQGWSPLHF
TGTGCCAGTAACGAACGGGGACAGGGTTGGTCACCCCTCCACTTT
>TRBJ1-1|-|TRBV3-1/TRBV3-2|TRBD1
CASTPLDRGGEAFF
TGTGCCAGCACCCCACTCGACAGGGGAGGTGAAGCTTTCTTT
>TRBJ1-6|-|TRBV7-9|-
CASSLGQGFYNSPLHF
TGTGCCAGCAGCTTAGGGCAGGGGTTCTATAATTCACCCCTCCACTTT
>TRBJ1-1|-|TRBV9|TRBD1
CASSVVQGGPEAFF
TGTGCCAGCAGCGTAGTACAGGGGGGCCCTGAAGCTTTCTTT
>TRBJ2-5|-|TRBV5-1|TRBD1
CASSLTAGGQKTQYF
TGCGCCAGCAGCTTGACCGCAGGGGGCCAAAAGACCCAGTACTTC
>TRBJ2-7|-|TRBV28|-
CASSRPDSSYEQYF
TGTGCCAGCAGTAGGCCTGACAGTTCCTACGAGCAGTACTTC
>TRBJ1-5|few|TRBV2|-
CASSQTGLSNQPQHF
TGTGCCAGCTCTCAGACGGGACTAAGCAATCAGCCCCAGCATTTT
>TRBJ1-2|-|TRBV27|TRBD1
CASSLGTGVGGYTF
TGTGCCAGCAGTTTAGGGACAGGGGTTGGCGGCTACACCTTC
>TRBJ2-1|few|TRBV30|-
CAWGRGRDEQFF
TGTGCCTGGGGGAGGGGGCGGGATGAGCAGTTCTTC
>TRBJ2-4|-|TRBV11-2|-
CASSLSTGMGSKNIQYF
TGTGCCAGCAGCTTAAGCACAGGGATGGGTTCCAAAAACATTCAGTACTTC
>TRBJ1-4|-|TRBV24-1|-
CATSDAGGAAEKLFF
TGTGCCACCAGTGACGCCGGGGGGGCGGCTGAAAAACTGTTTTTT
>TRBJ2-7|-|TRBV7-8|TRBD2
CASSLRLAGGNEQYF
TGTGCCAGCAGCCTAAGACTAGCGGGGGGCAACGAGCAGTACTTC
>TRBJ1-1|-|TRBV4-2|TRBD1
CASSQGDRGAEAFF
TGTGCCAGCAGCCAAGGGGACAGGGGGGCTGAAGCTTTCTTT
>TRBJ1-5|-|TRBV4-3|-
CASSRMFSVQQPQHF
TGCGCCAGCAGCCGTATGTTCTCGGTCCAGCAGCCCCAGCATTTT
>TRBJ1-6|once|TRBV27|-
CASSFSGPGPLHF
-
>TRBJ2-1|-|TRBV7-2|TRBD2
CASSLGGTSGGASYNEQFF
TGTGCCAGCAGCTTAGGAGGGACTAGCGGGGGGGCTTCCTACAATGAGCAGTTCTTC
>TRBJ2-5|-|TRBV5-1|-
CASSRFLDTRQETQYF
TGCGCCAGCAGCCGATTCTTAGACACGCGACAAGAGACCCAGTACTTC
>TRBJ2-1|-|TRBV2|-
CASSGTGEQFF
TGTGCCAGCAGTGGGACCGGTGAGCAGTTCTTC
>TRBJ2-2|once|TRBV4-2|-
CASSQDLSGELFF
TGTGCCAGCAGCCAAGATTTAAGCGGAGAGCTGTTTTTT
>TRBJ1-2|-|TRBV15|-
CATSSGGSYGYTF
TGTGCCACCAGCAGTGGTGGGAGCTATGGCTACACCTTC